This T cell receptor (beta chain) appears in the sequencing data of a study of cytomegalovirus exposure and HLA in healthy donors. Amplification used 60 Vbeta primers and 13 Jbeta primers. Clones were sequenced by immunoSEQ multiplex PCR, and TCRdb holds only the in-frame ones, with some missing. Seen here are roughly 98,000 clones, approximately 76% observed once, and the top ten hold roughly 2%. Study results and limitations: Further analysis was carried out later, and it showed several of the most significant clusters appearing linked to common viral pathogens. In vitro testing confirmed three CMV-associated chains as specific for CMV antigens. Using the classifier, cytomegalovirus status was reportedly diagnosed with high specificity and sensitivity. A missense DCLRE1C variant was associated with V- and J-gene trimming of TCR beta chains in a later analysis, and an independent cohort replicated the association.

For this clone: Antigen unknown.

The material sequenced was PBMCs. This sequence originates from a man aged 35 to 55 in good health and CMV-seronegative.

The CDR3, as DNA: TGCAGCGTGAGACAGGGCTCGGCCACTGAAGCTTTCTTT. This encodes CSVRQGSATEAFF. V and J are TRBV29-1 and TRBJ1-1; 7 bases map to TRBD1. Germline-derived CDR1 and CDR2 are SQVTM and ANQGSEA. This CDR3 spans 13 amino acids. The V gene end was trimmed by 6 bases and the J gene end by 4 bases; junction bases not matched to a gene: 8. Full variable domain (outside the CDR3, taken from reference TRBV29-1 and TRBJ1-1): SAVISQKPSRDICQRGTSLTIQCQVDSQVTMMFWYRQQPGQSLTLIATANQGSEATYESGFVIDKFPISRPNLTFSTLTVSNMSPEDSSIYLCSVRQGSATEAFFGQGTRLTVV.